These T cell receptor beta chains were read from a single sample in a study of blood T cell repertoires in COVID-19. Measured with immunoSEQ multiplex PCR; TCRdb has only the in-frame clones, and not every one. The table shows tens of thousands of clones, with 88% occurring only once. Source material: peripheral blood. The receptor set was obtained from a human donor in a cohort sampled during active COVID-19. Both conserved end residues are part of each CDR3. D genes are given only for firm matches. Only some rows state a clone size, as once, few, many or a class for expanded clones.

>TRBJ2-7|-|TRBD2|TRBV20-1
TGCAGTGCTCGGGGGGGCTACGAGCAGTACTTC
CSARGGYEQYF
>TRBJ2-6|-|-|TRBV19
TGTGCCAGTAGTAGGCAGTCCTCTGGGGCCAACGTCCTGACTTTC
CASSRQSSGANVLTF
>TRBJ2-1|few|-|TRBV6-2/TRBV6-3
TGTGCCAGCAGTTCGGGACTGACCTACAATGAGCAGTTCTTC
CASSSGLTYNEQFF
>TRBJ2-5|-|TRBD1|TRBV5-1
TGCGCCAGCAGCCCAGGGACAGGGGGACAAGAGACCCAGTACTTC
CASSPGTGGQETQYF
>TRBJ1-1|-|-|TRBV6-5
TGTGCCAGCAGTTACACGGGGAACACTGAAGCTTTCTTT
CASSYTGNTEAFF
>TRBJ1-3|-|TRBD1|TRBV18
TGTGCCAGCTCACCGGTAATACAGGGGCTCGGAAACACCATATATTTT
CASSPVIQGLGNTIYF
>TRBJ2-1|once|TRBD2|TRBV9
TGTGCCAGCAGCGTCACTAGCGGGGTTTACAATGAGCAGTTCTTC
CASSVTSGVYNEQFF
>TRBJ1-3|-|-|TRBV6-6
TGTGCCAGCAGTTATCCGGCGGGTCCAACTGGAAACACCATATATTTT
CASSYPAGPTGNTIYF
>TRBJ2-5|-|-|TRBV2
TGTGCCGGGAGGTGGCCGCCGAGCAGGGAAGGAGGAGAGACCCAGTACTTC
CAGRWPPSREGGETQYF
>TRBJ2-1|-|TRBD1|TRBV6-2/TRBV6-3
TGTGCCAGCAGCCTGGGACAGGCCAAGCGCAGCTCCTACAATGAGCAGTTCTTC
CASSLGQAKRSSYNEQFF
>TRBJ2-7|-|-|TRBV6-5
TGTGCCAGCACCCCGGGACACTTCTCCTACGAGCAGTACTTC
CASTPGHFSYEQYF
>TRBJ2-1|-|TRBD2|TRBV5-1
TGCGCCAGCAGCTTGGTAGCGGGAGGTTCCAATGAGCAGTTCTTC
CASSLVAGGSNEQFF
>TRBJ1-4|-|TRBD1|TRBV19
TGTGCCAGTAGTATAGGGGCAGGGGGCTTCGCTAATGAAAAACTGTTTTTT
CASSIGAGGFANEKLFF
>TRBJ2-7|-|-|TRBV6-6
TGTGCCAGTACCGAGGGAGTCCGAGAGCAGTACTTC
CASTEGVREQYF
>TRBJ2-3|-|TRBD2|TRBV2
TGTGCCAGCAGTTTTAGCGGGCTAAGCACAGATACGCAGTATTTT
CASSFSGLSTDTQYF
>TRBJ2-1|-|-|TRBV2
TGTGCCAGCAGTGTTCGTGAGCAGTTCTTC
CASSVREQFF
>TRBJ2-1|-|TRBD2|TRBV4-1
TGCGCCAGCAGCCAATTAGCGGGAGGGCTCGGTAATGAGCAGTTCTTC
CASSQLAGGLGNEQFF
>TRBJ1-5|few|-|TRBV6-1
TGTGCCAGCAGTGAAACCCGAGGGAATCAGCCCCAGCATTTT
CASSETRGNQPQHF
>TRBJ1-2|-|TRBD1|TRBV3-1/TRBV3-2
TGTGCCAGCAGCCCCGGGACAGGGTTGCGGGTAGGCTATGGCTACACCTTC
CASSPGTGLRVGYGYTF
>TRBJ2-2|few|-|TRBV12-3/TRBV12-4
TGTGCCAGCACCCTTACGGCCGGGGAGCTGTTTTTT
CASTLTAGELFF
>TRBJ2-7|-|TRBD2|TRBV7-8
TGTGCCAGCAGCCCGTGGACTAGCGGGTCGAGCTCCTACGAGCAGTACTTC
CASSPWTSGSSSYEQYF
>TRBJ1-1|-|-|TRBV5-6
TGTGCCAGCAGCTTGGGTCCCGGGGGGCGGACGAACACTGAAGCTTTCTTT
CASSLGPGGRTNTEAFF
>TRBJ2-7|-|-|TRBV7-8
TGTGCCAGCAGCTTATGGGCCAGGGGCGCTGGGTACGAGCAGTACTTC
CASSLWARGAGYEQYF
>TRBJ1-1|-|TRBD1|TRBV29-1
TGCAGCGCTGACAGGGGCACTGAAGCTTTCTTT
CSADRGTEAFF
>TRBJ2-7|-|TRBD2|TRBV29-1
TGCAGCGTTGCGGGGGGGACGGCTAGCGGGACCTACGAGCAGTACTTC
CSVAGGTASGTYEQYF
>TRBJ1-5|-|TRBD1|TRBV15
TGTGCCACCAGCAGAGGGACCCTGACAGGGGGCAATCAGCCCCAGCATTTT
CATSRGTLTGGNQPQHF
>TRBJ2-3|-|TRBD1|TRBV30
TGTGCCTGGAGTAATCCGGGACAGGGGGAGCAGACAGATACGCAGTATTTT
CAWSNPGQGEQTDTQYF
>TRBJ1-2|-|TRBD1|TRBV7-3
TGTGCCAGCAGCCCCGGACAGGGGAACGGCTACACCTTC
CASSPGQGNGYTF
>TRBJ2-7|-|-|TRBV7-8
TGTGCCAGCAGCGCCCCCACAGGGACCGCCTACGAGCAGTACTTC
CASSAPTGTAYEQYF
>TRBJ2-5|-|-|TRBV6-5
TGTGCCAGCAGTTATGGGGGGGCGGGCATGGAGACCCAGTACTTC
CASSYGGAGMETQYF
>TRBJ1-4|-|-|TRBV6-1
TGTGCCAGCAGTGAAGTGGGGGGATGGCCAACTAATGAAAAACTGTTTTTT
CASSEVGGWPTNEKLFF
>TRBJ2-7|-|-|TRBV6-2/TRBV6-3
TGTGCCAGCAGTTTGGAGAACTACGAGCAGTACTTC
CASSLENYEQYF
>TRBJ2-2|-|-|TRBV6-5
TGTGCCAGCAGCCACCGGGGTTACACCGGGGAGCTGTTTTTT
CASSHRGYTGELFF
>TRBJ1-1|-|-|TRBV30
TGTGCCTGGAGTGTAGGGGGAAGAACTGAAGCTTTCTTT
CAWSVGGRTEAFF
>TRBJ2-1|-|TRBD2|TRBV5-1
TGCGCCAGCAGCTTGGCCTCAGTAGCGGGAGGGAATGAGCAGTTCTTC
CASSLASVAGGNEQFF
>TRBJ2-7|-|TRBD2|TRBV18
TGTGCCAGCTCACCGTTGACTAGCGGGGGGCTAGGGGCCGAGCAGTACTTC
CASSPLTSGGLGAEQYF
>TRBJ2-7|-|-|TRBV30
TGTGCCTGGAGTGTACAGGGGGGGGCTTACGAGCAGTACTTC
CAWSVQGGAYEQYF
>TRBJ1-2|-|-|TRBV28
TGTGCCAGCGAAAGGAGGTTGAGCTACACCTTC
CASERRLSYTF
>TRBJ2-1|-|-|TRBV12-3/TRBV12-4
TGTGCCAGCAGTAAGCCCCCGGGGGAAGGTGAGATCTTC
CASSKPPGEGEIF
>TRBJ1-2|-|-|TRBV15
TGTGCCACCAGCAGAGATGGGAGCATCCACTATGGCTACACCTTC
CATSRDGSIHYGYTF
>TRBJ2-4|once|TRBD2|TRBV6-5
TGTGCCAGCAGTTCCCCCGGGAGGGGGGCCAAAAACATTCAGTACTTC
CASSSPGRGAKNIQYF
>TRBJ2-2|-|-|TRBV7-2
TGTGCCAGCAGCTTAGAGCTAGTTCCCGGGGAGCTGTTTTTT
CASSLELVPGELFF
>TRBJ1-1|once|-|TRBV14
TGTGCCAGCAGCCCGTTTCTGAACACTGAAGCTTTCTTT
CASSPFLNTEAFF
>TRBJ2-1|-|TRBD2|TRBV15
TGTGCCACCAGCAGAGCCGGGACTGGGGGGGATGAGCAGTTCTTC
CATSRAGTGGDEQFF
>TRBJ1-4|-|TRBD1|TRBV7-9
TGTGCCAGCAGCCAGGGGGGTAATGAAAAACTGTTTTTT
CASSQGGNEKLFF
>TRBJ2-2|-|TRBD1|TRBV6-2/TRBV6-3
TGTGCCAGCAGCCCACAGGGGAAAAACACCGGGGAGCTGTTTTTT
CASSPQGKNTGELFF
>TRBJ1-2|-|-|TRBV7-9
TGTGCCAGCAGCCCAACAGATAACTATGGCTACACCTTC
CASSPTDNYGYTF
>TRBJ1-2|-|-|TRBV7-9
-
CASSLVRARVSYGYTF
>TRBJ1-2|-|TRBD1|TRBV7-2
TGTGCCAGCAGCCCGAAAACAGGGGGTAACTATGGCTACACCTTC
CASSPKTGGNYGYTF
>TRBJ1-5|once|TRBD1|TRBV4-2
TGTGCCAGCAGCCAAGAGGGACAGGGGGCTGTTCAGCCCCAGCATTTT
CASSQEGQGAVQPQHF
>TRBJ1-2|-|TRBD1|TRBV19
TGTGCCAGTACCTCGATCCCGGGACAGACTCTTAACTATGGCTACACCTTC
CASTSIPGQTLNYGYTF